These 9 T cell receptor beta chains were all obtained from the same sample, sequenced in a study of blood T cell repertoires in COVID-19. Using immunoSEQ multiplex PCR, the repertoire was profiled, and TCRdb retains in-frame clones only, with some absent. The sample yields approximately 110,000 clones, roughly 80% seen once. Material: peripheral blood. The receptors here all came from an elderly woman with acute or convalescent COVID-19.

This clone was recorded a few times. The V call is TRBV5-5, the J call TRBJ1-5; no clear D gene. Trimming stripped 0 bases from V and 4 bases from J, with 11 bases between. CDR1 and CDR2 from the germline V gene are SGHKS and YYEKEE (reference sequence). CDR3 length equals 15 residues. CDR3 DNA sequence: TGTGCCAGCAGCTTGGAATCGCCTCGGAATCAGCCCCAGCATTTT. Translation gives CASSLESPRNQPQHF.

For this clone: The DNA is left out, because the CDR3 cannot be placed on it with certainty; the CDR3 is given as TCRdb lists it. The V and J genes are TRBV7-2 and TRBJ2-1; TRBD2 was called by the table and not checked on the DNA. The CDR3 region is 12 residues in length, termini included. Germline assignment: CDR1 SGHTA and CDR2 FQGNSA. The chain's CDR3 is CASSFGGGATLF.

The chain uses TRBV5-1 and TRBJ2-1; possible D gene TRBD2, 7 bases. CDR3 length equals 16 residues. Germline CDR1 reads SGHRS; CDR2 reads YFSETQ. V dropped 4 bases and J dropped 8 bases, with 22 bases sitting between them. In DNA form, the CDR3 reads TGCGCCAGCAGCAAGGAGCGGGAAGGGGGTCCCGATGAGCAGTTCTTC. As protein: CASSKEREGGPDEQFF.

A remark on this clone: Other DNA variants within this sample encode the same CDR3. CDR3 loop: CATSVLAGGQETQYF. The CDR3 nucleotides read TGTGCCACCAGTGTGCTAGCGGGAGGGCAAGAGACCCAGTACTTC. The rearrangement uses TRBV24-1 and TRBJ2-5; 12 positions agree with TRBD2. The CDR3 runs to 15 residues. V lost 5 bases to trimming and J lost 2 bases; unmatched junction nucleotides: 2. Germline CDR1 reads KGHDR; CDR2 reads SFDVKD.

The rearrangement uses TRBV6-1 and TRBJ1-5, with TRBD1 identical over 7 bases. The CDR3 has 12 amino acids. Unmatched junction bases numbered 4, after V lost 7 bases and J lost 7 bases. The germline CDR1 and CDR2 sequences are MNHNS and SASEGT. Here the CDR3 DNA reads TGTGCCAGCAAACAGGGGAACCAGCCCCAGCATTTT. Protein product: CASKQGNQPQHF.

CDR3 DNA: TGTGCCAGCTCACCACGGGGACAGGAGTACTACGAGCAGTACGTC. Its translation: CASSPRGQEYYEQYV. The chain employs TRBV18 and TRBJ2-7; the match to TRBD1 covers 8 bases. From germline, CDR1 is KGHSH and CDR2 LQKENI. The CDR3 is 15 amino acids. The junction had 5 bases not matched to a gene; V was cut back by 1 base and J by 3 bases.

The J gene is TRBJ2-1, the V gene TRBV3-1 (or the pseudogene TRBV3-2); the D gene is possibly TRBD2 (7 bases). Germline V gene data show CDR1 as LGHDT and CDR2 as YNNKEL (reference sequence). This CDR3 is 18 amino acids long. V shed 3 bases and J shed 3 bases, with 21 bases lying between them. This chain's CDR3 is CASSQVPFLGGGYNEQFF. DNA of the CDR3: TGTGCCAGCAGCCAGGTCCCCTTTTTGGGAGGGGGCTACAATGAGCAGTTCTTC.

V and J are TRBV2 and TRBJ2-1; TRBD1 agrees at 7 bases. The ends lost 10 bases at V and 0 bases at J; junction bases unmatched: 3. CDR1 SNHLY and CDR2 FYNNEI come from the germline V gene. The CDR3 runs to 13 residues. Written as DNA, the CDR3 is TGTGCCAAAGGGGGCAGCTCCTACAATGAGCAGTTCTTC. This translates into CAKGGSSYNEQFF. The complete variable domain, with remaining parts taken from reference TRBV2 and TRBJ2-1, reads EPEVTQTPSHQVTQMGQEVILRCVPISNHLYFYWYRQILGQKVEFLVSFYNNEISEKSEIFDDQFSVERPDGSNFTLKIRSTKLEDSAMYFCAKGGSSYNEQFFGPGTRLTVL.

The chain employs TRBV11-2 and TRBJ2-1, with 10 bases fitting TRBD1. The CDR3 has 16 residues. CDR1 is SGHAT and CDR2 is FQNNGV in the germline V gene. V gave up 5 bases and J gave up 7 bases; unmatched junction bases: 11. This chain's CDR3 is CASSPSGGQGLNEQFF. The CDR3 DNA reads TGTGCCAGCAGCCCTTCGGGGGGACAGGGGTTGAATGAGCAGTTCTTC. The complete variable domain, with remaining parts taken from reference TRBV11-2 and TRBJ2-1, reads EAGVAQSPRYKIIEKRQSVAFWCNPISGHATLYWYQQILGQGPKLLIQFQNNGVVDDSQLPKDRFSAERLKGVDSTLKIQPAKLEDSAVYLCASSPSGGQGLNEQFFGPGTRLTVL.